The 10 T cell receptor beta chains presented below share a single source sample, sequenced in a study of PD-1 blockade in classical Hodgkin lymphoma. Using immunoSEQ multiplex PCR, the repertoire was profiled, and TCRdb retains in-frame clones only, with some absent. The data contain over 60,000 clones, 93% of them seen just once; the ten biggest clones take up roughly 2.6%. The time point denotes: newly diagnosed, previously untreated cHL patient sample. The sample taken for sequencing was peripheral blood mononuclear cells (PBMCs). The source is a human donor with classical Hodgkin lymphoma.

This chain uses TRBV7-2 with TRBJ2-5, with 8 nucleotides matching TRBD2. Germline CDR1 reads SGHTA; CDR2 reads FQGNSA. The V and J ends lost 1 base and 5 bases, in that order; junction bases with no gene match: 6. The CDR3 contains 15 residues. This CDR3 reads CASSLGAGERETQYF. For the CDR3, the DNA is TGTGCCAGCAGCTTAGGAGCGGGAGAGAGGGAGACCCAGTACTTC.

The chain employs TRBV18 and TRBJ2-5; D not certain. V lost 3 bases to trimming and J lost 4 bases, with 15 bases between them. This CDR3 spans 15 amino acids. The V gene's germline CDR1 is KGHSH and CDR2 LQKENI. The chain's CDR3 is CASSPGWGTRETQYF. DNA for the CDR3: TGTGCCAGCTCACCCGGCTGGGGAACCAGAGAGACCCAGTACTTC.

The chain joins TRBV6-5 to TRBJ1-5; possible D gene TRBD1, 6 bases. Germline CDR1 is MNHEY and CDR2 is SVGAGI. Trimming removed 0 bases from V and 8 bases from J, with 11 bases in between. This CDR3 has 14 amino acids. The CDR3 sequence: CASSYSWGQEPQHF. The CDR3 bases are TGTGCCAGCAGTTACTCGTGGGGGCAGGAGCCCCAGCATTTT.

This rearrangement joins TRBV5-4 to TRBJ1-1; D call uncertain. Germline-derived CDR1 and CDR2 are SGHNT and YYREEE (reference sequence). V lost 0 bases, J lost 5 bases, and 14 bases lay in between. The CDR3 has 15 amino acids. The CDR3 loop reads CASSLANAGGTEAFF. The CDR3 DNA is TGTGCCAGCAGCTTGGCCAACGCAGGTGGTACTGAAGCTTTCTTT.

The chain uses TRBV19 and TRBJ2-2; 10 bases fit TRBD1. V lost 4 bases to trimming and J lost 3 bases; unmatched junction nucleotides: 14. The germline V gene has CDR1 LNHDA and CDR2 SQIVND (reference sequence). The CDR3 runs 19 residues. For the CDR3, the DNA is TGTGCCAGTAGTACACCATTAGGGACAGGGGATTCGGACACCGGGGAGCTGTTTTTT. This sequence encodes CASSTPLGTGDSDTGELFF.

Here the CDR3 reads CASSQQAGDTQYF. The CDR3 nucleotides are TGTGCCAGCAGCCAACAGGCTGGAGATACGCAGTATTTT. This chain uses TRBV14 with TRBJ2-3; D remains ambiguous. Germline V gives CDR1 SGHDN, CDR2 FVKESK. The CDR3 has 13 residues. The V end was cut by 2 bases, the J end by 5 bases, with 8 bases between.

The chain combines TRBV5-1 with TRBJ1-2, with no clear D. This CDR3 contains 16 residues. From germline, CDR1 is SGHRS and CDR2 YFSETQ. The V and J ends lost 0 bases and 8 bases respectively, with 20 bases between them. CDR3 nucleotides: TGCGCCAGCAGCTTGGAGGTTGGTACAGCCGTGCGAGGCTACACCTTC. This codes for CASSLEVGTAVRGYTF.

The V and J genes are TRBV5-6 and TRBJ2-7; 9 bases are a match to TRBD1. The CDR3 totals 15 residues. Germline V lookup: CDR1 SGHDT, CDR2 YYEEEE. The trim removed 0 bases at V and 7 bases at J, leaving 8 bases unmatched. CDR3 DNA sequence: TGTGCCAGCAGCTTGGCGGGACAGGGTTCGGGAGAGCAGTACTTC. Protein sequence: CASSLAGQGSGEQYF.

The J gene is TRBJ1-5, the V gene TRBV6-1; maybe TRBD1 (5 bases). This CDR3 comprises 14 residues. Germline loops: CDR1 MNHNS, CDR2 SASEGT. V dropped 3 bases and J dropped 4 bases, with 10 bases sitting between them. DNA for the CDR3: TGTGCCAGCAGTGACGGACAAATAAATCAGCCCCAGCATTTT. It yields the protein CASSDGQINQPQHF.

This chain uses TRBV29-1 with TRBJ2-2, with unresolved D. The ends were cut back, 4 bases at V and 0 bases at J, with 9 bases in the middle. This CDR3 spans 14 amino acids. Germline CDR1 and CDR2: SQVTM and ANQGSEA. CDR3 bases: TGCAGCGTTGGCCACTATGCGAACACCGGGGAGCTGTTTTTT. Protein: CSVGHYANTGELFF.